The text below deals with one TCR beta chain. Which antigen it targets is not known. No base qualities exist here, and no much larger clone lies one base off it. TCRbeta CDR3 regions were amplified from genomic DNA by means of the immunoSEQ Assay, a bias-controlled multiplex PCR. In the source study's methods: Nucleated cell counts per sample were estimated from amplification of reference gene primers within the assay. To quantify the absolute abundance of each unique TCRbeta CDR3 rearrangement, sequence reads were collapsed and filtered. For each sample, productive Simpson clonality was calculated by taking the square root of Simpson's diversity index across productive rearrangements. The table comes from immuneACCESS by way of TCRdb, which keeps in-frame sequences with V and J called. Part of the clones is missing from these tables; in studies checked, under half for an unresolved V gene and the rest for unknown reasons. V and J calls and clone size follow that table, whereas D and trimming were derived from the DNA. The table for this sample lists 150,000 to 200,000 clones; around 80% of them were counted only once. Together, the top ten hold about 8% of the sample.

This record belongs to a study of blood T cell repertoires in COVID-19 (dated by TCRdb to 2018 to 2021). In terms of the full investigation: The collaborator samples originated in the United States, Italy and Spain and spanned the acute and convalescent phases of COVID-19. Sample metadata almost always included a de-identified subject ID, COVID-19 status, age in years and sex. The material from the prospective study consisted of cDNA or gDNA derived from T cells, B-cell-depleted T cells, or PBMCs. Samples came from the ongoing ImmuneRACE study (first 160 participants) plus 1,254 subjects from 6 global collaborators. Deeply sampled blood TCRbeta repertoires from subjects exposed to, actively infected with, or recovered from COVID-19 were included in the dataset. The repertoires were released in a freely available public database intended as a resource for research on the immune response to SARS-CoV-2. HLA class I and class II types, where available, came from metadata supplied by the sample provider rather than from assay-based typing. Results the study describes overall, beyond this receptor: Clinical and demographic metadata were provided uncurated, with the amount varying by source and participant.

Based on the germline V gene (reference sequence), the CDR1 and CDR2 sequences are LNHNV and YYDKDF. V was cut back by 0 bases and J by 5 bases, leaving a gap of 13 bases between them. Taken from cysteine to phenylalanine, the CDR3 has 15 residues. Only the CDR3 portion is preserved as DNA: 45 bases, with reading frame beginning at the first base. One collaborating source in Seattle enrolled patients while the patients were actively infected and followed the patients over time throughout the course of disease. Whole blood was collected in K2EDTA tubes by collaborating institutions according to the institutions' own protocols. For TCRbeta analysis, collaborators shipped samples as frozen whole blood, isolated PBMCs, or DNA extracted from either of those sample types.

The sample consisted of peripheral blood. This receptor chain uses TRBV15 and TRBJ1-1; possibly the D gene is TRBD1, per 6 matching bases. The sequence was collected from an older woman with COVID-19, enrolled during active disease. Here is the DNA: TGTGCCACCAGCAGAGATGGGGGCACGTGGACTGAAGCTTTCTTT. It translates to CATSRDGGTWTEAFF.